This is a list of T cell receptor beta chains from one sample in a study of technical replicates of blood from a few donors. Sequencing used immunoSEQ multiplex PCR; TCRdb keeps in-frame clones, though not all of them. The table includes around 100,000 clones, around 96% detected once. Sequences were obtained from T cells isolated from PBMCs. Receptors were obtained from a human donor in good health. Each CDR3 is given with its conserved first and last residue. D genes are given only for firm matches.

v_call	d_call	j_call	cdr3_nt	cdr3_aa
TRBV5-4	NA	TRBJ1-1	TGTGCCAGCAGCTCTTATACAGGGACAAGGACTGAAGCTTTCTTT	CASSSYTGTRTEAFF
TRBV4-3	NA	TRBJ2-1	TGCGCCAGCAGCCAAGTCACTACTAACCTATACAATGAGCAGTTCTTC	CASSQVTTNLYNEQFF
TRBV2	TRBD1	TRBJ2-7	TGTGCCAGCAGGTCCCGGGACAGGGCCTACGAGCAGTACTTC	CASRSRDRAYEQYF
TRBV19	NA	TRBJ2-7	TGTGCCAGTAGTATTGTTTTCACAGCCTACGAGCAGTACTTC	CASSIVFTAYEQYF
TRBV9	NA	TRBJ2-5	TGTGCCAGCAGCGTAGATCCAGGGTGGGAGACCCAGTACTTC	CASSVDPGWETQYF
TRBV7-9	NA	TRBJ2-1	TGTGCCAGCAGCTTAGACATCGGGGGTATAGTCTTC	CASSLDIGGIVF
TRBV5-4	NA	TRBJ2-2	TGTGCCAGCAGCCCTTGGGGAGACACCGGGGAGCTGTTTTTT	CASSPWGDTGELFF
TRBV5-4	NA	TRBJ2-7	TGTGCCAGCAGCTTGTTTTCGGGCAGGGACTACGAGCAGTACTTC	CASSLFSGRDYEQYF
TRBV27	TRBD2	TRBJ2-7	TGTGCCAGCAGTACCCTCGGACTAGCGGGAGACGAGCAGTACTTC	CASSTLGLAGDEQYF
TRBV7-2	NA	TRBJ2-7	TGTGCCAGCAGCTTATACTACGAGCAGTACTTC	CASSLYYEQYF
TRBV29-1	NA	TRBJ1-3	TGCAGCGTCGCGGAGGCTTTTGGAAACACCATATATTTT	CSVAEAFGNTIYF
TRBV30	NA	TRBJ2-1	TGTGCCTGGACCAAAGGAGGCCAGATCTTCAATGAGCAGTTCTTC	CAWTKGGQIFNEQFF